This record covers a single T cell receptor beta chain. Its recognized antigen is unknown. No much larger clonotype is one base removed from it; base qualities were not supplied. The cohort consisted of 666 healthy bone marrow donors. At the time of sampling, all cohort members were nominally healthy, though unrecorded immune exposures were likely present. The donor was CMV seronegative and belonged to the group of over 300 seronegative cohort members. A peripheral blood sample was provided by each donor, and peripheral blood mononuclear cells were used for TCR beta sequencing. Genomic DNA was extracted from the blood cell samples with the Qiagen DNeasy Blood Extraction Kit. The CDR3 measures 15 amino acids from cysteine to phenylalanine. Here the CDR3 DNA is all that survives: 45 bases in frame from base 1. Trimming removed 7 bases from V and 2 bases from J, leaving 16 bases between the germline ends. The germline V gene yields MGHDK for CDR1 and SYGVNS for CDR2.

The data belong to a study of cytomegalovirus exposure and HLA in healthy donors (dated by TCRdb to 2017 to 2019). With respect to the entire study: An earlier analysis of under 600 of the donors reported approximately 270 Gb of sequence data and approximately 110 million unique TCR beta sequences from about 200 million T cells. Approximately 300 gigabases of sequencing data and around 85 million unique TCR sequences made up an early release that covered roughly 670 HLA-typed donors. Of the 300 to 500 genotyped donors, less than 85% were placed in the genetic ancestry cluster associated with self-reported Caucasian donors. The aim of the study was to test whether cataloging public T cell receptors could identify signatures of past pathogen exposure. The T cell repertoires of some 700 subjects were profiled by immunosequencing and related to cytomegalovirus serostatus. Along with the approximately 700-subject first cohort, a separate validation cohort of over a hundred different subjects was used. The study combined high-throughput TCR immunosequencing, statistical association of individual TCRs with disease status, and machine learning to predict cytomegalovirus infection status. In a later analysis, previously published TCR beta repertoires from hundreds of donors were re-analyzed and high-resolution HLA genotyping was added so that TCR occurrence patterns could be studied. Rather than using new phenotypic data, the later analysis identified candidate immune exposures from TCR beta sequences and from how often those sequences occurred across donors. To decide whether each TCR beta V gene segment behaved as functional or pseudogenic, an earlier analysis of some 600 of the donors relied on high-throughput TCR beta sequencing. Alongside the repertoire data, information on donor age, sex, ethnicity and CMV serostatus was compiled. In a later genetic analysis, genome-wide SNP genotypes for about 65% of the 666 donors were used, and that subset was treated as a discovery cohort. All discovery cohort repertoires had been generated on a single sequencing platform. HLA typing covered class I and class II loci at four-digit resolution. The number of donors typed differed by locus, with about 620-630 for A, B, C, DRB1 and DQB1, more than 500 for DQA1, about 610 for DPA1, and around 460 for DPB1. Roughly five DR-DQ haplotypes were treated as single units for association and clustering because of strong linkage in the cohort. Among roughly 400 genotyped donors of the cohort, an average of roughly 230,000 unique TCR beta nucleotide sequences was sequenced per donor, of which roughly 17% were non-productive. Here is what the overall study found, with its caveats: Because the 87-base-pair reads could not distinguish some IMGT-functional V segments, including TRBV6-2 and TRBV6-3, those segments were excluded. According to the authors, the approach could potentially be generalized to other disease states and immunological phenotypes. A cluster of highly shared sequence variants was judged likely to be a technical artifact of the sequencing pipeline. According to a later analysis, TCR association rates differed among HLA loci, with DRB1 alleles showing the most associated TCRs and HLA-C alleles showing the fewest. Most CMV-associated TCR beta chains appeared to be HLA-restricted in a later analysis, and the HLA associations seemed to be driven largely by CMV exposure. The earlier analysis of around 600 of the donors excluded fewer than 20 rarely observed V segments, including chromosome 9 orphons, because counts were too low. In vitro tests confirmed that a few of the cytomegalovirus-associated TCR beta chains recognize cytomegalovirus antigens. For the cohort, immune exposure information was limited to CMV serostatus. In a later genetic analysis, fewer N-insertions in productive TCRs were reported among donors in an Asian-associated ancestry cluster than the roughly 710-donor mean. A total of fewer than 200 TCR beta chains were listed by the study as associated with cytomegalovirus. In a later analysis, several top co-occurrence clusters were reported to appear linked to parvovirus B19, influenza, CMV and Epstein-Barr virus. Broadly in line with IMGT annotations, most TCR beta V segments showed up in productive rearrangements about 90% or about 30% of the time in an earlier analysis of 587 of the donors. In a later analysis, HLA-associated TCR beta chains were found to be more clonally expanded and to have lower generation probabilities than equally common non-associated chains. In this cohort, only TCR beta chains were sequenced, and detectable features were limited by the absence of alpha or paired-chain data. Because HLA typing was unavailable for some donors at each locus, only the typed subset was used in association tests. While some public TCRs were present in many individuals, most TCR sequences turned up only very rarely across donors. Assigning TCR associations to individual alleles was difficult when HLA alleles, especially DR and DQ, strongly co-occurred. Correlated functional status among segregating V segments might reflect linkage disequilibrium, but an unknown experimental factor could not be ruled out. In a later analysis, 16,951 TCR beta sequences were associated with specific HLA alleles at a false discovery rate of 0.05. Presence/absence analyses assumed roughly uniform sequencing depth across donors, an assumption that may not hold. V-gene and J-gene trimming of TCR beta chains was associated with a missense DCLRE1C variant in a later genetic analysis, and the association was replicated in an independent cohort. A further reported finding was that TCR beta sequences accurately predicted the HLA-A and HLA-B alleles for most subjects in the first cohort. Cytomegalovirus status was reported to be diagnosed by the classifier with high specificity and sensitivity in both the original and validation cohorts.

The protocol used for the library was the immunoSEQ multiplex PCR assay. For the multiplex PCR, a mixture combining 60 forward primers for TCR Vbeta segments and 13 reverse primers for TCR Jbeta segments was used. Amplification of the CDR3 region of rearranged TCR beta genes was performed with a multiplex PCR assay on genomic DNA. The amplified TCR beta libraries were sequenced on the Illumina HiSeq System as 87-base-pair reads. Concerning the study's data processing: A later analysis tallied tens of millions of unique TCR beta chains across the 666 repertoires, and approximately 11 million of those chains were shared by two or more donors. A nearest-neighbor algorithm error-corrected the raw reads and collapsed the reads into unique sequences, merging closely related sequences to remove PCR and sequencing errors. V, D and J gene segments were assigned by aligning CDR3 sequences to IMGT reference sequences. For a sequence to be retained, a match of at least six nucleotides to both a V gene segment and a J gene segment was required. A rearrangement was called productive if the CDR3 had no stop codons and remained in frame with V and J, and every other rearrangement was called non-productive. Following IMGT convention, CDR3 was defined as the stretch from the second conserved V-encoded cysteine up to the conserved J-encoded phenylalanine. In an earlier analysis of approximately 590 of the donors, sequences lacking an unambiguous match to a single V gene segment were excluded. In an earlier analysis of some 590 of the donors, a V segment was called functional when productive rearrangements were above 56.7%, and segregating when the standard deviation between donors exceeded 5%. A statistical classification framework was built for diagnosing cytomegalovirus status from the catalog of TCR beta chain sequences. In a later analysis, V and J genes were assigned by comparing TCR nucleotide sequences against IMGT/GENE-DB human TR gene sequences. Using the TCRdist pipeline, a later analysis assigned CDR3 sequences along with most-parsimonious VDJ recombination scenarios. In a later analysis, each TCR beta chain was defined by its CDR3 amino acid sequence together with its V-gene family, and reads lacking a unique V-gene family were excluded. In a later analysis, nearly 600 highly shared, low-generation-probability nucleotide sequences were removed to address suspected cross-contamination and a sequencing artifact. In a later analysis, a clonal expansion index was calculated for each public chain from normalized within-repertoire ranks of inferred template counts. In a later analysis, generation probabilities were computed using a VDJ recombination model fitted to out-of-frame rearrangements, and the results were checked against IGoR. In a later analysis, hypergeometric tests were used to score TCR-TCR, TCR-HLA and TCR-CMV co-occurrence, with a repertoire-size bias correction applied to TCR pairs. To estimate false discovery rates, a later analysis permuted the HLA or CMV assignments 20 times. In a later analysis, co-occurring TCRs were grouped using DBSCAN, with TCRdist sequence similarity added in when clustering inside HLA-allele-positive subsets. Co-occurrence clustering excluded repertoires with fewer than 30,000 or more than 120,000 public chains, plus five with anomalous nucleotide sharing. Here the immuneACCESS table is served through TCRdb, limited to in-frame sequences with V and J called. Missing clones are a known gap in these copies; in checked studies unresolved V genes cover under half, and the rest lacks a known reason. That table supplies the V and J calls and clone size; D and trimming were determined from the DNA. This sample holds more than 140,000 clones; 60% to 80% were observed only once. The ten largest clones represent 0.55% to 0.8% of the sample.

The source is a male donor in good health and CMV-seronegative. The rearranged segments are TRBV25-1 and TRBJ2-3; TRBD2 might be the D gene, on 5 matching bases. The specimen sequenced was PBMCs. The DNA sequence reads TGTGCCAGCAAAGGTGCTAGCATATTCACAGATACGCAGTATTTT. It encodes CASKGASIFTDTQYF.